This TCR beta chain was profiled in a study of CD8 T cells in ankylosing spondylitis. Study-wide results and limits: As reported, disease-linked clones showed significant enrichment in matched ankylosing spondylitis synovial fluid.

The table lists this clonotype with a few counts. As yet, its antigen is unknown. Using its own MiXCR run on the 5' RACE reads, TCRdb lists one record per CDR3 protein. The data contain around 150,000 distinct CDR3 sequences, about 18% of them singletons. V lost 3 bases to trimming and J lost 1 base, with 7 bases between them. The CDR3 extends over 14 amino acids. Sequences were obtained from blood, either unsorted or a sorted T cell fraction (not recorded which). The V call is TRBV12-3 or TRBV12-4, the J call TRBJ1-5; D is perhaps TRBD1 (5 bases). The TCR was taken from a male donor with ankylosing spondylitis or in good health (not recorded which). In DNA form, the CDR3 reads TGTGCCAGCAGTTTCGCAGGGAGCAATCAGCCCCAGCATTTT. Translated, it gives CASSFAGSNQPQHF.